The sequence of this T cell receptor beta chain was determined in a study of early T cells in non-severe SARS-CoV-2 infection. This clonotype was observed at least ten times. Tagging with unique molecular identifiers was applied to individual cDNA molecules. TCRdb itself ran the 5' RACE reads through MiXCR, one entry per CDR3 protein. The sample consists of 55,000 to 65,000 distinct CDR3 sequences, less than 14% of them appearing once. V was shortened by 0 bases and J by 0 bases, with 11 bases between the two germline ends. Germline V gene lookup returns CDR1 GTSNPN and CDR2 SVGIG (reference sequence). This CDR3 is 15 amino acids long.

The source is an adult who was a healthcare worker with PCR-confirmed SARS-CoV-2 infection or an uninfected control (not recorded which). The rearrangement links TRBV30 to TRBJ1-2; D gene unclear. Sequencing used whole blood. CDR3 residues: CAWSVGAVPNYGYTF. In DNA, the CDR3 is TGTGCCTGGAGTGTAGGAGCGGTGCCTAACTATGGCTACACCTTC.